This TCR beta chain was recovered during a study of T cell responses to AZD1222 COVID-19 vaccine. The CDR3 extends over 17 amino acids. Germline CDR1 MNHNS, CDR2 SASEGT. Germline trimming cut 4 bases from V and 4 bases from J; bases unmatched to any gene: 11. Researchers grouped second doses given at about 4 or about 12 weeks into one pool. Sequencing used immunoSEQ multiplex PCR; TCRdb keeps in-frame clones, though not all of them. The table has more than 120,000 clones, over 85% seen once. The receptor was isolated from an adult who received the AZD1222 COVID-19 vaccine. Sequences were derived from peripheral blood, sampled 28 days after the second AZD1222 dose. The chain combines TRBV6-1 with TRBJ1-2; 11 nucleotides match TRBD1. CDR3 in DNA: TGTGCCAGCAGTGTCGCAACCACCGGGACAGGGGGCTATGGCTACACCTTC. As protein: CASSVATTGTGGYGYTF.